This T cell receptor beta chain came from a study of blood T cell repertoires in COVID-19. Across the study: Material from acute and convalescent COVID-19 was sourced from the United States, Italy and Spain. T cells, B-cell-depleted T cells, or PBMCs provided the cDNA or gDNA that served as material.

The length of the CDR3 is 16 residues. Trimming removed 2 bases at V and 0 bases at J, with 15 bases between. Germline V lookup: CDR1 SQVTM, CDR2 ANQGSEA. Repertoires were generated with immunoSEQ multiplex PCR, while TCRdb's copy carries only in-frame clones and drops some. The data hold just over 50,000 clones, with 85% to 90% observed a single time. What was sequenced was peripheral blood. The chain employs TRBV29-1 and TRBJ2-3, with D tentatively TRBD1 (6 bases). This clonotype was sampled from an elderly man with active COVID-19. For the CDR3, the DNA is TGCAGCGTTGAATCCCCCGGCAGGGGCAGCACAGATACGCAGTATTTT. As protein: CSVESPGRGSTDTQYF.